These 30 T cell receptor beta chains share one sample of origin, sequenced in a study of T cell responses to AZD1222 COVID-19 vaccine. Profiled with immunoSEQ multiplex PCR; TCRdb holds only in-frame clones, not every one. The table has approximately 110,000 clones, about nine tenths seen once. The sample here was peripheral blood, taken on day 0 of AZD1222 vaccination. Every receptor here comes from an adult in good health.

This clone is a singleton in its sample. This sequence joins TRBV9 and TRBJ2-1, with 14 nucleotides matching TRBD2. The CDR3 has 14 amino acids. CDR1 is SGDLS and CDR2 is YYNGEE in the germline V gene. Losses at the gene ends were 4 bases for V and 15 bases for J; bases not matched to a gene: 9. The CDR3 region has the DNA TGTGCCAGCAGCCCTCGACTAGCGGGGGGGCTAACGTTCTTC. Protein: CASSPRLAGGLTFF.

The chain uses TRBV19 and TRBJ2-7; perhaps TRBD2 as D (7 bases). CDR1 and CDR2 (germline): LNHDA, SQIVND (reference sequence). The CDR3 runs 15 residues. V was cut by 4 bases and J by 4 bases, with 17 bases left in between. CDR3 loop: CASSNGEGGVYEQYF. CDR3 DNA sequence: TGTGCCAGTAGTAATGGAGAGGGGGGGGTATACGAGCAGTACTTC.

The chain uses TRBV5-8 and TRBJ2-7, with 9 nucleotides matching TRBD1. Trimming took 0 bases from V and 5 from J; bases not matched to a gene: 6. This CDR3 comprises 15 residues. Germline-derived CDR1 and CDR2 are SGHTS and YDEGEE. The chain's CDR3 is CASSLGDRVVNEQYF. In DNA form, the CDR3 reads TGTGCCAGCAGCTTGGGGGACAGGGTCGTTAACGAGCAGTACTTC.

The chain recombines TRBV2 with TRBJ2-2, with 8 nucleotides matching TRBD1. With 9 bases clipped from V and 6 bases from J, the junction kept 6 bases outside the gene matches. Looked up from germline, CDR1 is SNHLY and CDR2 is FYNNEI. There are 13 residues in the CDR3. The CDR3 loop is CASETGEAGELFF. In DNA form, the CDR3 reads TGTGCCAGTGAGACAGGGGAGGCCGGGGAGCTGTTTTTT.

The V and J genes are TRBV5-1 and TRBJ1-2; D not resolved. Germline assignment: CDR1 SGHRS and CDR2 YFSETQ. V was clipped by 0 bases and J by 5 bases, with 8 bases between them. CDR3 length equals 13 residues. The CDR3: CASSLALGYGYTF. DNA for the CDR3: TGCGCCAGCAGCTTGGCCTTGGGGTATGGCTACACCTTC.

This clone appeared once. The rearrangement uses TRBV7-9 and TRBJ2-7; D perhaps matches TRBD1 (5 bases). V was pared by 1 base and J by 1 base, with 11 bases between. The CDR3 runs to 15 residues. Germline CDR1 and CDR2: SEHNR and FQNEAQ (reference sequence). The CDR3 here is CASSLDDSPSYEQYF. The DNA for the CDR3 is TGTGCCAGCAGCTTAGATGACAGTCCGTCCTACGAGCAGTACTTC. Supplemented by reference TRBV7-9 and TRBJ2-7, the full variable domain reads DTGVSQNPRHKITKRGQNVTFRCDPISEHNRLYWYRQTLGQGPEFLTYFQNEAQLEKSRLLSDRFSAERPKGSFSTLEIQRTEQGDSAMYLCASSLDDSPSYEQYFGPGTRLTVT.

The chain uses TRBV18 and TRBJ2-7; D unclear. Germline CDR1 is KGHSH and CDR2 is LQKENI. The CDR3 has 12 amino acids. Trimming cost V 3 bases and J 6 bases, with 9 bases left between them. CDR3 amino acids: CASSPTQSEQYF. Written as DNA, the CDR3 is TGTGCCAGCTCACCCACCCAGTCCGAGCAGTACTTC. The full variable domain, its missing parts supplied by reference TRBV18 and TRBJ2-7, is NAGVMQNPRHLVRRRGQEARLRCSPMKGHSHVYWYRQLPEEGLKFMVYLQKENIIDESGMPKERFSAEFPKEGPSILRIQQVVRGDSAAYFCASSPTQSEQYFGPGTRLTVT.

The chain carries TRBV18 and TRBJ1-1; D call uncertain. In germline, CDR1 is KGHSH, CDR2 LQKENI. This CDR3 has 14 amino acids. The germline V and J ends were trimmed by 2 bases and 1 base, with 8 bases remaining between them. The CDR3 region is CASSPGVRNTEAFF. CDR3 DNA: TGTGCCAGCTCACCAGGGGTAAGGAACACTGAAGCTTTCTTT.

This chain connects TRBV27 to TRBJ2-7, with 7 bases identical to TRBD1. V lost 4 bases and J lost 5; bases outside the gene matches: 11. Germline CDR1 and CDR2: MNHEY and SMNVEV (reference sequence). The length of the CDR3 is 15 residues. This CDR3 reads CASSSRLTGKDEQYF. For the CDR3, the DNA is TGTGCCAGCAGTTCCCGCCTGACAGGGAAGGACGAGCAGTACTTC.

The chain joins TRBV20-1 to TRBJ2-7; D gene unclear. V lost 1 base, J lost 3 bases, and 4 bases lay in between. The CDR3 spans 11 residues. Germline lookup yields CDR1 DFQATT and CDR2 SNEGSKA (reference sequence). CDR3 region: CSARVDYEQYF. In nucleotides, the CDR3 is TGCAGTGCTAGAGTCGACTACGAGCAGTACTTC.

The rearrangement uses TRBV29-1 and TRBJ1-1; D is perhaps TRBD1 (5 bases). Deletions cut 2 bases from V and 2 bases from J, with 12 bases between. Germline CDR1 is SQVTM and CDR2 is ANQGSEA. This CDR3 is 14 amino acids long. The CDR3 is CSVELQVFNTEAFF. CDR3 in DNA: TGCAGCGTTGAATTACAGGTTTTCAACACTGAAGCTTTCTTT.

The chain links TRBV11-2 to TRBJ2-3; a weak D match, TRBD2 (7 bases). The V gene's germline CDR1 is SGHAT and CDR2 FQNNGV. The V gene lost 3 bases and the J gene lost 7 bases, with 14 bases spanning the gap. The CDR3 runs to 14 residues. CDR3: CASSFGGLGYTQYF. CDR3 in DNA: TGTGCCAGCAGCTTCGGGGGGCTAGGGTATACGCAGTATTTT.

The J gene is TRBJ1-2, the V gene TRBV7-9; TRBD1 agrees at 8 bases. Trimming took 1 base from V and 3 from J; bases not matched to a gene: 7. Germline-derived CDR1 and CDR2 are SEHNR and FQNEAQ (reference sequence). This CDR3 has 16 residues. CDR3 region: CASSLGDTGGDYGYTF. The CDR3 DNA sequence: TGTGCCAGCAGCTTAGGGGATACAGGGGGAGACTATGGCTACACCTTC. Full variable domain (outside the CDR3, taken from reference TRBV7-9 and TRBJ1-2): DTGVSQNPRHKITKRGQNVTFRCDPISEHNRLYWYRQTLGQGPEFLTYFQNEAQLEKSRLLSDRFSAERPKGSFSTLEIQRTEQGDSAMYLCASSLGDTGGDYGYTFGSGTRLTVV.

The DNA of the CDR3 is TGTGCCAGCAGCGGAAGTCGAAGCTCCTACAATGAGCAGTTCTTC. Encoded protein: CASSGSRSSYNEQFF. V usage is TRBV2 and J usage is TRBJ2-1; D remains ambiguous. This CDR3 spans 15 amino acids. Germline V lookup: CDR1 SNHLY, CDR2 FYNNEI. V was shortened by 6 bases and J by 0 bases, with 12 bases between the two germline ends.

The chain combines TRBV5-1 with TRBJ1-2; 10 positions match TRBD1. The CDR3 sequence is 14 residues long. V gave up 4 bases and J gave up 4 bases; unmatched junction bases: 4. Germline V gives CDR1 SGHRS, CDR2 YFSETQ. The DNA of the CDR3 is TGCGCCAGCAGCCCAGGACAGGGGGGCTATGGCTACACCTTC. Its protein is CASSPGQGGYGYTF.

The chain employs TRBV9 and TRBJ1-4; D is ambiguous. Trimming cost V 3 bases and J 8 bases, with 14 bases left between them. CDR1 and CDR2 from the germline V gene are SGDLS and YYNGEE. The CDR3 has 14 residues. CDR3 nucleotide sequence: TGTGCCAGCAGCGCCAACACACCAAGGGAAAAACTGTTTTTT. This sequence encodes CASSANTPREKLFF.

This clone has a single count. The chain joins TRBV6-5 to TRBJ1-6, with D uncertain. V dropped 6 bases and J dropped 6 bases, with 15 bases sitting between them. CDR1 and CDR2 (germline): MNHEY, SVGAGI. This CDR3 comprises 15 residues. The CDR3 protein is CASSHDGEGNSPLHF. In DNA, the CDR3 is TGTGCCAGCAGCCACGACGGGGAAGGTAATTCACCCCTCCACTTT.

The CDR3 DNA follows: TGTGCCAGCAGAGGAGATACGCAGTATTTT. This sequence encodes CASRGDTQYF. This chain connects TRBV25-1 to TRBJ2-3, with D unresolved. The CDR3 is 10 residues long. CDR1 MGHDK and CDR2 SYGVNS come from the germline V gene. Trimming pared 6 bases from V and 5 bases from J, leaving 3 bases between.

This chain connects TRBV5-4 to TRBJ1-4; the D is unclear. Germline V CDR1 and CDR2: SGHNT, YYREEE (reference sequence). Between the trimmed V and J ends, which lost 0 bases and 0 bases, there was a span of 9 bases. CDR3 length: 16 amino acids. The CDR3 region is CASSLALNPTNEKLFF. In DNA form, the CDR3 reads TGTGCCAGCAGCTTGGCTCTGAACCCAACTAATGAAAAACTGTTTTTT.

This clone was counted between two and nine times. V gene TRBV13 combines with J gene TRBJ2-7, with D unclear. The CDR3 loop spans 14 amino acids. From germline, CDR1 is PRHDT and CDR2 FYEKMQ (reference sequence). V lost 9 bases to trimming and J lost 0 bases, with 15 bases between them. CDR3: CASSGVLGSYEQYF. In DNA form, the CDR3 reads TGTGCCAGTAGTGGGGTTTTGGGCTCCTACGAGCAGTACTTC.

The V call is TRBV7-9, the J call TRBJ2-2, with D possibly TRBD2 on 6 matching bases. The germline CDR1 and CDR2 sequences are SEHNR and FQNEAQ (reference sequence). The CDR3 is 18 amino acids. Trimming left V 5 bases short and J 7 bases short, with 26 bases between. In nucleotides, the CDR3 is TGTGCCAGCAGCGCTGCAGGGAGGCAGGCTGCTCGTTTCGGGGAGCTGTTTTTT. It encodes CASSAAGRQAARFGELFF.

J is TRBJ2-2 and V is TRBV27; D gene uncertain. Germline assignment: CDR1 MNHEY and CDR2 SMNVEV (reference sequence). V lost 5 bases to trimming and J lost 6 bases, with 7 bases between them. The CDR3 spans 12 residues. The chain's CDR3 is CASSMVPGELFF. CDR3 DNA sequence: TGTGCCAGCAGTATGGTACCCGGGGAGCTGTTTTTT.

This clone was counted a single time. CDR3 in amino acids: CASSLEAGNNSPLHF. The DNA for the CDR3 is TGTGCCAGCAGCTTAGAGGCGGGGAACAATTCACCCCTCCACTTT. The chain combines TRBV7-9 with TRBJ1-6; unclear D gene. V lost 1 base, J lost 7 bases, and 11 bases lay in between. The CDR3 contains 15 residues. CDR1 SEHNR and CDR2 FQNEAQ come from the germline V gene (reference sequence).

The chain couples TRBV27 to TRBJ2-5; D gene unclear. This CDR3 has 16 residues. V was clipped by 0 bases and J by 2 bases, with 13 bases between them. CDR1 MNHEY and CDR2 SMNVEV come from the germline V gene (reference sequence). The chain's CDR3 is CASSLSILTGQETQYF. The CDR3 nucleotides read TGTGCCAGCAGTTTATCGATATTGACTGGACAAGAGACCCAGTACTTC.

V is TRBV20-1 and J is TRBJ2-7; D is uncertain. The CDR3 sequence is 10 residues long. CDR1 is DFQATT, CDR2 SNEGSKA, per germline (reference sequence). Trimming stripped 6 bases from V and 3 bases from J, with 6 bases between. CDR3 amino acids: CSALNYEQYF. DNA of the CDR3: TGCAGTGCCCTCAACTACGAGCAGTACTTC.

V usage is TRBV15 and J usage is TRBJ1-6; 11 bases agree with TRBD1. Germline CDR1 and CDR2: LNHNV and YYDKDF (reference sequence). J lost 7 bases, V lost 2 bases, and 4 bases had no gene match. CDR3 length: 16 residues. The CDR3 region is CATSRSGTGGNSPLHF. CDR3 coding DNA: TGTGCCACCAGCAGATCCGGGACAGGGGGGAATTCACCCCTCCACTTT.

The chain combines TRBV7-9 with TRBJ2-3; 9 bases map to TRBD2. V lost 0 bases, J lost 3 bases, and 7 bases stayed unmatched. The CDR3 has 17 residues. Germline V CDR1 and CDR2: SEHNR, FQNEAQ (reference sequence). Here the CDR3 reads CASSLALGGGATDTQYF. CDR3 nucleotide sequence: TGTGCCAGCAGCTTAGCTTTAGGCGGGGGGGCAACAGATACGCAGTATTTT.

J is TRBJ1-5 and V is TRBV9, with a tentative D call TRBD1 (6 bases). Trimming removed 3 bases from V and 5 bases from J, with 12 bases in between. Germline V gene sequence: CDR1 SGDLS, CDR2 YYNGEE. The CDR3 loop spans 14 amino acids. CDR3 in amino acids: CASSEQGNHQPQHF. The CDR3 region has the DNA TGTGCCAGCAGCGAACAGGGTAACCATCAGCCCCAGCATTTT.

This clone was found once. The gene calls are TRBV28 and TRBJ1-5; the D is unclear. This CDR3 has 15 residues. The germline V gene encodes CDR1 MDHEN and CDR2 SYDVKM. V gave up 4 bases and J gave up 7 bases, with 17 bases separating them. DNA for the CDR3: TGTGCCAGCAGTTCCCCCGCGGCCCTGGGGCAGCCCCAGCATTTT. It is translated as CASSSPAALGQPQHF.

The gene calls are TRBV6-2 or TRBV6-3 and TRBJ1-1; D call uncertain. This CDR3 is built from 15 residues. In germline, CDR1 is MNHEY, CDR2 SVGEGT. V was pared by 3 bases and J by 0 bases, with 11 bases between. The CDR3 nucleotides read TGTGCCAGCAGTTATGGGGAGCCCCTGAACACTGAAGCTTTCTTT. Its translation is CASSYGEPLNTEAFF.